This T cell receptor beta chain was captured in a study of response to subunit inactivated influenza vaccine. This CDR3 region has 12 residues. Between the trimmed V and J ends, which lost 0 bases and 6 bases, there was a span of 6 bases. Germline values: CDR1 SGDLS, CDR2 YYNGEE. Study outcomes and limitations: Authors suggested each seasonal flu vaccination may recruit only limited numbers of new T cells.

Comments on this clonotype: Antigen unknown.

Using its own MiXCR run on the RT-PCR reads, TCRdb lists one record per CDR3 protein. The table records more than 200,000 distinct CDR3 sequences, 9.5% to 15% of them present only once. This receptor was taken from a man aged 45-65 years who received an inactivated influenza vaccine. Specimen: non-naive T cells sorted from PBMCs, collected 14 to 15 days before vaccination. The chain joins TRBV9 to TRBJ2-5; D unresolved. The CDR3, as DNA: TGTGCCAGCAGCGTAGGAGAGCAGACCCAGTACTTC. Its protein product is CASSVGEQTQYF.